One sample yielded the 15 T cell receptor beta chains listed below, sequenced in a study of PD-L1 blockade in urothelial cancer. Data came from immunoSEQ multiplex PCR; TCRdb stores just in-frame clones and leaves some out. The table has approximately 79,000 clones, about nine tenths seen once. The sequencing used PBMCs, collected around atezolizumab (anti-PD-L1) treatment. The receptor set was obtained from a woman between 65 and 79 years old with urothelial cancer.

The chain couples TRBV30 to TRBJ1-3; 8 nucleotides agree with TRBD1. V trimming: 5 bases; J trimming: 2 bases; junction bases outside the gene matches: 17. CDR1 and CDR2 from the germline V gene are GTSNPN and SVGIG (reference sequence). The CDR3 contains 18 residues. The CDR3 DNA follows: TGTGCCTGGGGGCATCCATCCCACAGGGGGAAAACTGGAAACACCATATATTTT. The encoded protein is CAWGHPSHRGKTGNTIYF. The whole variable domain, filled in from reference TRBV30 and TRBJ1-3, reads SQTIHQWPATLVQPVGSPLSLECTVEGTSNPNLYWYRQAAGRGLQLLFYSVGIGQISSEVPQNLSASRPQDRQFILSSKKLLLSDSGFYLCAWGHPSHRGKTGNTIYFGEGSWLTVV.

This clone appeared a few times. The chain employs TRBV11-2 and TRBJ2-5; D remains unclear. Looked up from germline, CDR1 is SGHAT and CDR2 is FQNNGV. The CDR3 spans 13 residues. V was trimmed by 5 bases and J by 1 base, leaving 8 bases between them. CDR3 in amino acids: CASSRHLQETQYF. The DNA of the CDR3 is TGTGCCAGCAGCCGACATCTCCAAGAGACCCAGTACTTC.

The V gene is TRBV18, the J gene TRBJ1-3; D is uncertain. V was trimmed by 0 bases and J by 2 bases, leaving 14 bases between them. The CDR3 spans 17 residues. Germline CDR1 reads KGHSH; CDR2 reads LQKENI. CDR3 region: CASSPPSGRVPGNTIYF. DNA for the CDR3: TGTGCCAGCTCACCACCTTCGGGGAGGGTTCCTGGAAACACCATATATTTT.

The chain has TRBV19 and TRBJ1-2, with no clear D. CDR3 size: 12 residues. V lost 8 bases to trimming and J lost 1 base, with 8 bases between them. Germline lookup yields CDR1 LNHDA and CDR2 SQIVND (reference sequence). The CDR3 sequence: CASQHLNYGYTF. CDR3 coding DNA: TGTGCCAGTCAACACCTTAACTATGGCTACACCTTC.

The chain has TRBV10-2 and TRBJ2-1; the match to TRBD2 covers 8 bases. The V and J ends lost 7 bases and 2 bases, in that order; junction bases with no gene match: 4. This CDR3 has 14 residues. Per the germline V gene, CDR1 is WSHSY and CDR2 is SAAADI. CDR3 nucleotides: TGCGCCAGCAAGATAGCGGGACCCTACAATGAGCAGTTCTTC. Protein product: CASKIAGPYNEQFF.

The chain recombines TRBV11-3 with TRBJ2-2, with TRBD2 matching over 11 bases. The CDR3 contains 15 residues. The germline CDR1 and CDR2 sequences are SGHNT and YENEEA. Germline trimming cut 4 bases from V and 4 bases from J; bases unmatched to any gene: 2. CDR3 nucleotides: TGTGCCAGCAGCTACGGGACTAGCGGCACCGGGGAGCTGTTTTTT. Its protein product is CASSYGTSGTGELFF.

The V call is TRBV7-7, the J call TRBJ2-5; a weak D match, TRBD1 (5 bases). The germline V gene has CDR1 SSHAT and CDR2 FNYEAQ (reference sequence). Trimming pared 1 base from V and 5 bases from J, leaving 17 bases between. CDR3 size: 16 residues. The CDR3 loop reads CASSLEVGAPGETQYF. In DNA, the CDR3 is TGTGCCAGCAGCTTAGAAGTAGGGGCTCCGGGCGAGACCCAGTACTTC. The variable domain in full, completed from reference TRBV7-7 and TRBJ2-5, reads GAGVSQSPRYKVTKRGQDVTLRCDPISSHATLYWYQQALGQGPEFLTYFNYEAQPDKSGLPSDRFSAERPEGSISTLTIQRTEQRDSAMYRCASSLEVGAPGETQYFGPGTRLLVL.

At least ten counts were recorded for this clone. The chain is built from TRBV19 and TRBJ2-7, with a possible D match to TRBD2 (7 bases). Trimming took 7 bases from V and 1 from J, leaving 26 bases between them. Germline CDR1 and CDR2: LNHDA and SQIVND (reference sequence). The CDR3 loop spans 18 amino acids. The CDR3 DNA reads TGTGCCAGTACCCATTTTCGGGGGGCTCTAGCGTCGTCCTACGAGCAGTACTTC. Its protein product is CASTHFRGALASSYEQYF.

This CDR3 is CASSVNRDRPDQPQHF. In nucleotides, the CDR3 is TGTGCCAGCAGCGTGAACCGGGACAGACCCGATCAGCCCCAGCATTTT. V and J are TRBV13 and TRBJ1-5; 7 positions match TRBD1. The V gene end was trimmed by 5 bases and the J gene end by 5 bases; junction bases not matched to a gene: 12. The CDR3 is made up of 16 amino acids. CDR1 and CDR2 from the germline V gene are PRHDT and FYEKMQ (reference sequence).

The CDR3 spells CASSRSGSSYEQYF. CDR3 bases: TGCGCCAGCAGCAGAAGCGGGAGCTCCTACGAGCAGTACTTC. V is TRBV4-1 and J is TRBJ2-7; 8 nucleotides agree with TRBD2. The CDR3 sequence is 14 residues long. V shed 5 bases and J 0 bases; nucleotides not matched to a gene: 3. Germline V gene data show CDR1 as MGHRA and CDR2 as YSYEKL.

The genes are TRBV7-2 and TRBJ1-3, with D possibly TRBD1 on 5 matching bases. The CDR3 runs to 15 residues. V was pared by 5 bases and J by 11 bases, with 22 bases between. Germline assignment: CDR1 SGHTA and CDR2 FQGNSA. CDR3 in amino acids: CASSRGRGTADPIYF. The CDR3 DNA reads as TGTGCCAGCAGCCGGGGTCGGGGGACTGCAGACCCCATATATTTT.

The chain is built from TRBV2 and TRBJ2-7, with 11 positions matching TRBD2. There are 15 residues in the CDR3. With 5 bases clipped from V and 6 bases from J, the junction kept 9 bases outside the gene matches. The V gene's germline CDR1 is SNHLY and CDR2 FYNNEI. The CDR3 nucleotides are TGTGCCAGCAGTCTTCTAGCGGGAGGAACTGGCGAGCAGTACTTC. Translating it yields CASSLLAGGTGEQYF.

The chain is built from TRBV4-1 and TRBJ2-7; 8 nucleotides align to TRBD1. Per germline, CDR1 MGHRA and CDR2 YSYEKL. The V gene end was trimmed by 0 bases and the J gene end by 4 bases; junction bases not matched to a gene: 14. The CDR3 runs to 18 residues. The CDR3 DNA reads TGCGCCAGCAGCCAAGATTCAGGGGGCGTCGGGGATGGATACGAGCAGTACTTC. Amino acids: CASSQDSGGVGDGYEQYF.

The chain recombines TRBV6-1 with TRBJ1-4; maybe TRBD1 (5 bases). This CDR3 region has 15 residues. The germline CDR1 and CDR2 sequences are MNHNS and SASEGT. Trimming pared 3 bases from V and 5 bases from J, leaving 13 bases between. Written as DNA, the CDR3 is TGTGCCAGCAGTGACCTGGGGCGAGGAAATGAAAAACTGTTTTTT. This translates into CASSDLGRGNEKLFF.

The chain links TRBV6-1 to TRBJ2-7; TRBD2 matches at 8 bases. This CDR3 spans 14 amino acids. After removal of 5 bases from V and 1 base from J, the junction contained 4 bases not matched to a gene. Germline CDR1 is MNHNS and CDR2 is SASEGT. The CDR3 loop is CASSHASGSYEQYF. CDR3 DNA: TGTGCCAGCAGTCATGCTAGCGGGTCCTACGAGCAGTACTTC.